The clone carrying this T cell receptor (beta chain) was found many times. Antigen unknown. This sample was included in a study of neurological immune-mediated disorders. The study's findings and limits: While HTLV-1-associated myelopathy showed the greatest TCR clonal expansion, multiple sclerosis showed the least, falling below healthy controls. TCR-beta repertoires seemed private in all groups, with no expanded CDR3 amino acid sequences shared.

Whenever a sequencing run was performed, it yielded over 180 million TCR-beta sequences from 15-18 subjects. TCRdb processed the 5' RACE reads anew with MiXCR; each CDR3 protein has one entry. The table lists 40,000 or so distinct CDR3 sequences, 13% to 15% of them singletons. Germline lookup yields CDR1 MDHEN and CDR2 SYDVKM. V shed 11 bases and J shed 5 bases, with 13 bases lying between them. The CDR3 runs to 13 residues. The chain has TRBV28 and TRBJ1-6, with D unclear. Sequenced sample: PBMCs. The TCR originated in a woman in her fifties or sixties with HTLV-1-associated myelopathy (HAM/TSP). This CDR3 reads CAGRATHNSPLHF. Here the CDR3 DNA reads TGTGCCGGGCGAGCGACCCATAATTCACCCCTCCACTTT.